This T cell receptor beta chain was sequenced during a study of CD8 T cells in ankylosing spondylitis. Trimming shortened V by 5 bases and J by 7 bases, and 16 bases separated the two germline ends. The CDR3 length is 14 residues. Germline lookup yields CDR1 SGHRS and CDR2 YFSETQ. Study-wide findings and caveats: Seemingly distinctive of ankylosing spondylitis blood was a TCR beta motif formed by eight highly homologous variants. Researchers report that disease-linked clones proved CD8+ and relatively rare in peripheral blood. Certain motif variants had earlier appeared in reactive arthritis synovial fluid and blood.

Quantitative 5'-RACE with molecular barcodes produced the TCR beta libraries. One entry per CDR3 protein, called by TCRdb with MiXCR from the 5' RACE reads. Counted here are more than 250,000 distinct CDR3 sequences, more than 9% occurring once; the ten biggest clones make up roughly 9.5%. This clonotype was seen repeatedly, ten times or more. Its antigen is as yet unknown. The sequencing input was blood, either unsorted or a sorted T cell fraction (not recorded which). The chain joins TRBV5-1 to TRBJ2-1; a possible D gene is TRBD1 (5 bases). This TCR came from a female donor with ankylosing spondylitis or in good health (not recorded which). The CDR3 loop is CASSPGQTRNEQFF. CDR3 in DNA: TGCGCCAGCAGTCCTGGACAAACGCGAAATGAGCAGTTCTTC.